The clone carrying this T cell receptor (beta chain) has a handful of counts. No antigen is known for it. The CDR3 extends over 13 amino acids. Germline V gene data show CDR1 as LNHDA and CDR2 as SQIVND (reference sequence). V shed 3 bases and J shed 1 base, with 7 bases lying between them. TCRdb independently ran MiXCR on the reads; one entry per CDR3 protein. Among around 530,000 distinct CDR3 sequences listed, approximately 25% were seen once. The sample is drawn from a study of T cell repertoires in cytomegalovirus infection. About the research overall: Matching HLA type and CMV infection were both indicated by public TCR beta signatures.

Study-wide findings and caveats: Identification of carriers of CMV plus the relevant HLA was performed using cumulative public TCR beta family frequency. CMV-specific HLA-C-restricted TCR beta clonotypes dominated the ex vivo response.

This receptor was identified in a human donor in good health (CMV status not recorded). Some clones in this sample may be carry-over from other donors' samples. The J gene is TRBJ2-7, the V gene TRBV19; no firm D call. The sequencing input was PBMCs. CDR3 sequence (DNA): TGTGCCAGTAGTATTGGTCTTTCCTACGAGCAGTACTTC. This sequence encodes CASSIGLSYEQYF. The full variable domain, completed using reference TRBV19 and TRBJ2-7, is DGGITQSPKYLFRKEGQNVTLSCEQNLNHDAMYWYRQDPGQGLRLIYYSQIVNDFQKGDIAEGYSVSREKKESFPLTVTSAQKNPTAFYLCASSIGLSYEQYFGPGTRLTVT.